This TCR beta chain stems from a study of glioma-infiltrating T cells after dendritic cell vaccination. A note on this clone: One end of the junction is discordant with germline, which a read error may explain.

The table came from immunoSEQ multiplex PCR; TCRdb's copy has only in-frame clones and leaves some out. This sample carries some 100,000 clones, more than 70% of them seen once, and the ten largest clones take 2.5% to 3.5%. Source: blood, taken before dendritic cell vaccination. This TCR derives from a human donor with glioblastoma.

CDR3: CASSLYRGRLHF. The CDR3 DNA sequence: TGTGCCAGCAGCCTATACAGGGGGCGACTTCATTTT. V gene TRBV6-4 combines with J gene TRBJ1-1; 9 bases are shared with TRBD1. This CDR3 region has 12 residues. The germline CDR1 and CDR2 sequences are MRHNA and SNTAGT.